This T cell receptor (beta chain) was obtained from a study of T cells in Graves' hyperthyroidism and ophthalmopathy (dated by TCRdb to the late 2010s). With respect to the entire study: TCR V-J signatures able to tell the groups apart were searched for in a discovery cohort of 100 patients, of whom roughly 42 had Graves' ophthalmopathy and more than 55 had stable Graves' hyperthyroidism. An independent validation cohort of about 20 hyperthyroidism patients and 17 patients who later progressed to ophthalmopathy tested prospective prediction of ophthalmopathy. The approximately 90 discovery patients were randomly split 7:3 into training and test sets. The study also compared thyroid tissue and blood T-cell repertoires from more than five Graves' hyperthyroidism patients. After blood sampling, hyperthyroidism patients were treated with methimazole at a starting dose of 30 mg daily, and ophthalmopathy patients were treated with high-dose intravenous methylprednisolone. The paper describes TCR Vbeta CDR3 sequencing of 140 or so peripheral blood samples, made up of some 40 ophthalmopathy patients, 70 to 80 hyperthyroidism patients and around 17 progressor patients.

Graves' hyperthyroidism was defined as stable when no progression to ophthalmopathy occurred over 18 months of follow-up. Hyperthyroidism patients were newly diagnosed, with disease duration under 2 months, and aged 18 to 65 years. Patients with uncontrolled infections, other autoimmune diseases, pregnancy or lactation were excluded. Diagnoses were based on clinical symptoms, serum thyroxine and TRAb, thyroid ultrasound and orbital computed tomography. Total RNA was extracted using Trizol reagent, and RNA quality was assessed on an Agilent 2100 Bioanalyzer. This clonotype was seen many times. The clone's antigen remains unknown. No clone much larger than this one lies a single base away; base qualities are absent. General findings and caveats noted by the study authors: In cross-validation, a model built on a 13 V-J signature told ophthalmopathy apart from stable hyperthyroidism with approximately 90% sensitivity and about 81% specificity, and in testing the same model reached 80%/75%. Most expanded thyroid clonotypes (frequency above 0.001) were also detected in blood, suggesting blood repertoires may reflect thyroid immune responses. Sample size was not statistically predetermined, and blinding of investigators to group allocation was not performed. In validation, progression to ophthalmopathy was predicted by the model with 70.59% sensitivity and roughly 76% specificity, a median of roughly 6 months before onset.

V loses 8 bases at its end and J loses 2 bases; junction bases beyond the gene matches: 5. From the cysteine through the phenylalanine, the CDR3 covers 14 amino acids. The kept DNA is CDR3 alone, 42 bases in frame from the first base. CDR1 and CDR2, looked up from the germline V gene (reference sequence), are LNHDA and SQIVND. The TCR beta CDR3 regions were amplified from the RNA transcripts. The TCR CDR3 was subjected to a first round of RT-PCR using the HTBI primer set and the Qiagen OneStep RT-PCR kit. A second multiplex PCR round built the libraries, followed by size selection and purification. The libraries were sequenced on an Illumina HiSeq2000 using paired-end 100 bp reads. The authors' pipeline ran thus. SOAPnuke was used to process the raw data, throwing out any read that contained adapters or uncalled bases, had a mean Phred below 15, or lacked an exact constant-primer or identifier match. COPE v1.2.5 was used to merge high-quality paired reads, and clonotypes were defined as unique nucleotide sequences. MiTCR v1.1 was used to align the clonotypes against IMGT TRBV, TRBD and TRBJ reference segments. The analysis included only V-J combinations with a frequency above 0.0001, which together covered 98% to 99.2% of the repertoires. The TCS score was defined as the ratio of F50 (clonal expansion) to E x V (chaos), calculated using BLOSUM62-based TCRdist between CDR3 peptides within each V-J. Welch's t-statistics and random forest reduced fewer than 550 V-J features to 10 to 15, which were used in a naive Bayes classifier (R e1071). The Morisita-Horn index was used to measure how similar the thyroid and blood repertoires were. TCRdb ran its own pipeline on the public reads, namely fastp trimming at Q25 and MiXCR clone calling, and kept in-frame beta chains. Entries that share a CDR3 protein sequence are merged under the most common genes and DNA. These V and J calls are TCRdb output, not the study's own analysis. For this sample the table gives approximately 500,000 distinct CDR3 sequences, of which roughly 50% were detected only once. Of the sample, around 7.7% is held by the ten largest clones.

The chain is assembled from TRBV19 and TRBJ2-5; TRBD1 matches 10 bases in the middle. The sequencing input was peripheral blood or thyroid tissue (not recorded which). The sequence was collected from a woman aged 18 to 35 with Graves' hyperthyroidism. CDR3 protein: CASGDRGLQETQYF. At the DNA level, the sequence is TGTGCCAGTGGCGACAGGGGGCTACAAGAGACCCAGTACTTC.